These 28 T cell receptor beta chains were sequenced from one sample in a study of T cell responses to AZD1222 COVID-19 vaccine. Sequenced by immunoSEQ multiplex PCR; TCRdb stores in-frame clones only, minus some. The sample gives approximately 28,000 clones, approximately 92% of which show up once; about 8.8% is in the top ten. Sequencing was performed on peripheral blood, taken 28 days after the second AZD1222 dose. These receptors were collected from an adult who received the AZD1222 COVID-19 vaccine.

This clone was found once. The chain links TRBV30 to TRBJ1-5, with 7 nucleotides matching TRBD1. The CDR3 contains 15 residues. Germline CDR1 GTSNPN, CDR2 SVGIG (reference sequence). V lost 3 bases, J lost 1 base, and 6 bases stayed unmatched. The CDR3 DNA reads TGTGCCTGGAGCCGTCAGGGGGGAAGCAATCAGCCCCAGCATTTT. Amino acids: CAWSRQGGSNQPQHF.

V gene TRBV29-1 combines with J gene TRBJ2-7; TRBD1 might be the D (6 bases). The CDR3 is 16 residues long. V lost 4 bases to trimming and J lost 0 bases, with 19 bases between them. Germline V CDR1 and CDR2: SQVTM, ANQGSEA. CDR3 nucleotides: TGCAGCGTTGGGGGTGACAGGCAAAGGAGCTCCTACGAGCAGTACTTC. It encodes CSVGGDRQRSSYEQYF.

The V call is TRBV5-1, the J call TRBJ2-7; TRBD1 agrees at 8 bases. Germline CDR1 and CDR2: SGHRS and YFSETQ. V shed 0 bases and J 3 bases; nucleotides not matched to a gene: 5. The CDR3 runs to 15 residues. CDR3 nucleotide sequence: TGCGCCAGCAGCTTGGTTGACGGACAGGGCTACGAGCAGTACTTC. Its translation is CASSLVDGQGYEQYF.

The CDR3 loop is CASSLPRLSGANVLTF. In DNA, the CDR3 is TGTGCCAGCAGCTTACCCCGCTTGTCTGGGGCCAACGTCCTGACTTTC. V is TRBV7-2 and J is TRBJ2-6, with D hard to call. With 2 bases removed from V and 1 base from J, the gap between germline ends came to 9 bases. CDR3 size: 16 residues. Germline V gene sequence: CDR1 SGHTA, CDR2 FQGNSA.

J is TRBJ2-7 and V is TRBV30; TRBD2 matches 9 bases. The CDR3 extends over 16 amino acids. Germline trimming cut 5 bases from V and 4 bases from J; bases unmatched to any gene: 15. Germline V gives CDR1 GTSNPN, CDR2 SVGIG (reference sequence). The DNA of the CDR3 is TGTGCCTGGGCCCGGGGCCGGAACCTAGCGGGATACGAGCAGTACTTC. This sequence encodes CAWARGRNLAGYEQYF.

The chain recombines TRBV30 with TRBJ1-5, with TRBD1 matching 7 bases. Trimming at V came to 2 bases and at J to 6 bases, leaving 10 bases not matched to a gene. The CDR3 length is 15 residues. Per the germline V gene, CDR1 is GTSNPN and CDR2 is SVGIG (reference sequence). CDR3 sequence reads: CAWSYATGNGQPQHF. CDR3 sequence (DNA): TGTGCCTGGAGTTACGCGACAGGGAATGGTCAGCCCCAGCATTTT.

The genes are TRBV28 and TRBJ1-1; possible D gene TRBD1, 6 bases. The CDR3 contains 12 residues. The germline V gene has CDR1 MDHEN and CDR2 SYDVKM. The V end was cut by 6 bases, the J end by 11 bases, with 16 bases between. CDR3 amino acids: CASRLGGASAFF. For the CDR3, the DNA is TGTGCCAGCAGATTGGGGGGGGCCTCCGCTTTCTTT.

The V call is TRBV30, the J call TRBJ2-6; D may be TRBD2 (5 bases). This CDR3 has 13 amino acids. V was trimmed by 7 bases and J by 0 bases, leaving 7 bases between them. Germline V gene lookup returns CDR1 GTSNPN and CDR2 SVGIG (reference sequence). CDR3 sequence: CAFGLSGANVLTF. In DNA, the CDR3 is TGTGCCTTTGGACTCTCTGGGGCCAACGTCCTGACTTTC.

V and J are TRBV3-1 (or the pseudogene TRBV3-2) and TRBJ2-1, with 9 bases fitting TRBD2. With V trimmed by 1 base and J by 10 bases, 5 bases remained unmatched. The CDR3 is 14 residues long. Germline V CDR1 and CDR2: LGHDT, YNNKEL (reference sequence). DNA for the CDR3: TGTGCCAGCAGCCAAGGTCGAGCGGGAGGCGAGCAGTTCTTC. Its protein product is CASSQGRAGGEQFF.

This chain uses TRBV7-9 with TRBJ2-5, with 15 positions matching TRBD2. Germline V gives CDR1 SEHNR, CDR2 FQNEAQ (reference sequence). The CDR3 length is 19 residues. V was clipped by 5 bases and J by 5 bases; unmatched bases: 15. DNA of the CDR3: TGTGCCAGCAGCCCAGGACTAGCGGGAGGGGATCTCACATATGAGACCCAGTACTTC. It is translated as CASSPGLAGGDLTYETQYF.

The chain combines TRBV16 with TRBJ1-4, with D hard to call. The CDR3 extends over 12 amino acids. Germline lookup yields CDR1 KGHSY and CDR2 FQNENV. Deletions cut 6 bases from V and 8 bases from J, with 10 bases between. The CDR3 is CASRAQDEKLFF. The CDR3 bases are TGTGCCAGCAGGGCGCAGGACGAAAAACTGTTTTTT. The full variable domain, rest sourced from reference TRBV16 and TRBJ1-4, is GEEVAQTPKHLVRGEGQKAKLYCAPIKGHSYVFWYQQVLKNEFKFLISFQNENVFDETGMPKERFSAKCLPNSPCSLEIQATKLEDSAVYFCASRAQDEKLFFGSGTQLSVL.

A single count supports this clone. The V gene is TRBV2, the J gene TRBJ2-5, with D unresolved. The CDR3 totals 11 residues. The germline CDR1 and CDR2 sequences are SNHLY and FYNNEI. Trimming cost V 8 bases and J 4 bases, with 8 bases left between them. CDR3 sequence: CASPSPETQYF. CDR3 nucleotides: TGTGCCAGCCCATCCCCAGAGACCCAGTACTTC.

CDR3 coding DNA: TGTGCCAGCAGTCCAAGACAGGGAGTGACAGATACGCAGTATTTT. This codes for CASSPRQGVTDTQYF. The chain carries TRBV9 and TRBJ2-3; TRBD1 aligns across 7 bases. Trimming cost V 5 bases and J 3 bases; bases outside gene matches: 9. The CDR3 consists of 15 residues. The germline CDR1 and CDR2 sequences are SGDLS and YYNGEE.

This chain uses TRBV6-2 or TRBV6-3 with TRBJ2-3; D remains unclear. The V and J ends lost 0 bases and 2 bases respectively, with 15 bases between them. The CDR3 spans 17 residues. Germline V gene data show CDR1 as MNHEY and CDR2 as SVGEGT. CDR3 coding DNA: TGTGCCAGCAGTTACTCGAGACTTCCAGCCTTCACAGATACGCAGTATTTT. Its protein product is CASSYSRLPAFTDTQYF.

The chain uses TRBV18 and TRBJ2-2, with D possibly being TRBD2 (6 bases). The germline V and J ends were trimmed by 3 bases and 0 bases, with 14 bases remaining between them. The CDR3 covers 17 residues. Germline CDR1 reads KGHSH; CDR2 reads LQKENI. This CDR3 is CASSPSKEGSNTGELFF. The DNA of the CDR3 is TGTGCCAGCTCACCGTCGAAGGAGGGGTCGAACACCGGGGAGCTGTTTTTT.

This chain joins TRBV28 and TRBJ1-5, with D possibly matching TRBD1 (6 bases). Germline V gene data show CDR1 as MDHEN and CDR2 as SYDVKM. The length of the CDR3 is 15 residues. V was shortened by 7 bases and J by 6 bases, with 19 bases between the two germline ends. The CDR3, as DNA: TGTGCCAGCACCGTAACAGGGATAAGGCGTCAGCCCCAGCATTTT. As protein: CASTVTGIRRQPQHF.

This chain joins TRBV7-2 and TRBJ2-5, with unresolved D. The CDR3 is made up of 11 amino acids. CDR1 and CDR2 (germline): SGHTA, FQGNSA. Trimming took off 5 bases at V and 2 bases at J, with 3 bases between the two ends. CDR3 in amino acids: CASSPQETQYF. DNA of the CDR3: TGTGCCAGCAGCCCTCAAGAGACCCAGTACTTC. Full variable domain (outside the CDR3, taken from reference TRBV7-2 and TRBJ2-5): GAGVSQSPSNKVTEKGKDVELRCDPISGHTALYWYRQSLGQGLEFLIYFQGNSAPDKSGLPSDRFSAERTGGSVSTLTIQRTQQEDSAVYLCASSPQETQYFGPGTRLLVL.

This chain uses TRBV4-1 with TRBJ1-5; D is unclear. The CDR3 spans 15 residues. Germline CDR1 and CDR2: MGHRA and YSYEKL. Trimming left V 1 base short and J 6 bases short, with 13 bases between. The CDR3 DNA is TGCGCCAGCAGCCAAGGAACCGGGGTATCTCAGCCCCAGCATTTT. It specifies CASSQGTGVSQPQHF.

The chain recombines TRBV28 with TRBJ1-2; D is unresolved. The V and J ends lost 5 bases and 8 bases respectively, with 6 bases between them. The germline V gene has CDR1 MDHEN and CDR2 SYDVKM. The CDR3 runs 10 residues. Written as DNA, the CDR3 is TGTGCCAGCAGTCAAGGAGGCTACACCTTC. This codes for CASSQGGYTF.

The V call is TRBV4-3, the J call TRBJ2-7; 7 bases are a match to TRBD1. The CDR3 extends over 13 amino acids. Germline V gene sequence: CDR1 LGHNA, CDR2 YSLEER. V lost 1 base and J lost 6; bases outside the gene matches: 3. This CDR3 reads CASSQVRGTEQYF. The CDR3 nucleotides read TGCGCCAGCAGCCAAGTCAGGGGGACCGAGCAGTACTTC.

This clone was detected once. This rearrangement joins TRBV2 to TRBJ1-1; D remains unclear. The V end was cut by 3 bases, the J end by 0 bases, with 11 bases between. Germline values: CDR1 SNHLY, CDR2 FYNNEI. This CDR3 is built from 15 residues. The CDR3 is CASSDRAGLNTEAFF. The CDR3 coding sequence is TGTGCCAGCAGTGATAGGGCAGGCCTGAACACTGAAGCTTTCTTT.

The CDR3 sequence is CASSLRGAFGYTF. The CDR3 coding sequence is TGTGCCAGCAGTTTGAGGGGCGCTTTTGGCTACACCTTC. V usage is TRBV27 and J usage is TRBJ1-2; D possibly corresponds to TRBD1 (5 bases). The CDR3 totals 13 residues. Trimming removed 3 bases from V and 7 bases from J, with 12 bases in between. Germline loops: CDR1 MNHEY, CDR2 SMNVEV (reference sequence).

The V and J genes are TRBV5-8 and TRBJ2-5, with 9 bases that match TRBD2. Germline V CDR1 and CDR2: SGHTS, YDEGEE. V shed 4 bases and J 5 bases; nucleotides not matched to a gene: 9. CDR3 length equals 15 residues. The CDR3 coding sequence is TGTGCCAGCAGCGGGAGCGGGAGGCGAGGGGAGACCCAGTACTTC. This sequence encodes CASSGSGRRGETQYF.

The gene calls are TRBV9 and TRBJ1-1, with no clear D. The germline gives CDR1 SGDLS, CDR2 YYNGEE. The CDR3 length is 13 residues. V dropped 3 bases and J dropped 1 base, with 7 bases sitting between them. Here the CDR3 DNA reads TGTGCCAGCAGCGCCCGACGGAACACTGAAGCTTTCTTT. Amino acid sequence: CASSARRNTEAFF. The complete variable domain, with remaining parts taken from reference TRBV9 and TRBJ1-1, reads DSGVTQTPKHLITATGQRVTLRCSPRSGDLSVYWYQQSLDQGLQFLIQYYNGEERAKGNILERFSAQQFPDLHSELNLSSLELGDSALYFCASSARRNTEAFFGQGTRLTVV.

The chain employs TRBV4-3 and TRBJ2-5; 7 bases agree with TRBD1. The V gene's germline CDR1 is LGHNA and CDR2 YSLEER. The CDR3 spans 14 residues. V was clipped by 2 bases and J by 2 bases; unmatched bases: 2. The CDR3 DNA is TGCGCCAGCAGCCAAAACAGGGGTCAAGAGACCCAGTACTTC. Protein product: CASSQNRGQETQYF.

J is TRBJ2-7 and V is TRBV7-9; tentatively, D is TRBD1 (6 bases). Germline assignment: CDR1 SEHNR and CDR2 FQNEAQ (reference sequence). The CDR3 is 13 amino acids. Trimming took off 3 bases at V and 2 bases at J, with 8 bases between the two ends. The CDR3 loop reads CASSFYRAYEQYF. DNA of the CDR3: TGTGCCAGCAGCTTCTACAGGGCCTACGAGCAGTACTTC.

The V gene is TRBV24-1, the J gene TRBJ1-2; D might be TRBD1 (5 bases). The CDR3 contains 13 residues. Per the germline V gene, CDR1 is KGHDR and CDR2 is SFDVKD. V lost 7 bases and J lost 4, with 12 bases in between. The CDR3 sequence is CATRQADGYGYTF. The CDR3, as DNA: TGTGCCACCAGACAGGCAGATGGCTATGGCTACACCTTC.

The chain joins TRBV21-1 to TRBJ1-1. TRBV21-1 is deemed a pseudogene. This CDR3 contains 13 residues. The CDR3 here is CASSKAVDTEAFF. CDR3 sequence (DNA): TGTGCCAGCAGCAAAGCGGTCGACACTGAAGCTTTCTTT.